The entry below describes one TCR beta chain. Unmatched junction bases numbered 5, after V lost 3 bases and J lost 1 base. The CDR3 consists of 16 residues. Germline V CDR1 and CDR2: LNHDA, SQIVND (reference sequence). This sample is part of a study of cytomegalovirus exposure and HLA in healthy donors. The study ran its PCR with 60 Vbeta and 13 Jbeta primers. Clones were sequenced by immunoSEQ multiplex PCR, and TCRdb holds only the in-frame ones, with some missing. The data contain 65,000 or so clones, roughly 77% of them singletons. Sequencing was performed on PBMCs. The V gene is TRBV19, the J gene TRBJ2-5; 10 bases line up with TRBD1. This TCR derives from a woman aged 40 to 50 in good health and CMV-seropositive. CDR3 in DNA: TGTGCCAGTAGTATGACAGGGGGCTGGACCCAAGAGACCCAGTACTTC. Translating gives CASSMTGGWTQETQYF.